Sequencing of this T cell receptor beta chain was carried out in a study of Ad26.COV2.S vaccination and SARS-CoV-2 variants. Study-level background: By the intramuscular route, Ad26.COV2.S was given once, or twice 56 days apart. Study-level results: Vaccine and placebo recipients had similar non-spike TCR breadth. Vaccinees reportedly had broad spike-specific CD8+ and CD4+ T cell responses.

Treatment: 15 to 20 received Ad26.COV2.S at low or high dose, single or two shots; about 5 received placebo; per-sample allocation not given. It was on day 63 after the first vaccine or placebo injection that samples were taken. An Ad26 vector expressing Wuhan-strain SARS-CoV-2 spike served as the vaccine. V was shortened by 0 bases and J by 0 bases, with 15 bases between the two germline ends. The CDR3 has 17 amino acids. Comments on this clone: The antigen is not known.

Repertoires were generated with immunoSEQ multiplex PCR, while TCRdb's copy carries only in-frame clones and drops some. The table records 350,000 to 600,000 clones, about 88% of them present only once. The clonotype comes from a person aged 18-65 years who received the Ad26.COV2.S COVID-19 vaccine or a placebo. This rearrangement joins TRBV23-1 to TRBJ2-7; D is possibly TRBD1 (5 bases). TRBV23-1 is reported as an ORF; its role is uncertain. This material consisted of peripheral blood, taken in a trial of Ad26.COV2.S vaccine versus placebo. The CDR3 sequence is CASSQSPLTVSSYEQYF. Here the CDR3 DNA reads TGCGCCAGCAGTCAATCACCTTTGACAGTTAGCTCCTACGAGCAGTACTTC.